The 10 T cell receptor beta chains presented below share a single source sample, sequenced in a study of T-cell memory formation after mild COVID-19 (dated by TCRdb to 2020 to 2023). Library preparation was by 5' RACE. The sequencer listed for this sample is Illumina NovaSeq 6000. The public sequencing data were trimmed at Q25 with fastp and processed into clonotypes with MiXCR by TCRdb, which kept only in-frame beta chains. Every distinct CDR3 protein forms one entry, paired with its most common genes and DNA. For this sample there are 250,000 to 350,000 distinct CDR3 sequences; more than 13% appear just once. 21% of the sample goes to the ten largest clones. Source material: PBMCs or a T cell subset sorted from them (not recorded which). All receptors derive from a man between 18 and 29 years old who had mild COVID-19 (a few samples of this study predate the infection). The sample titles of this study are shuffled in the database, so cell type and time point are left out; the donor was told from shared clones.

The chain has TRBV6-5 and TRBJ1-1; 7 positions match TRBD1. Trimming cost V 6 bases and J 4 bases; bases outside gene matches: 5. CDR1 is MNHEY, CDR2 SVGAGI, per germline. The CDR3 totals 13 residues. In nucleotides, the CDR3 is TGTGCCAGCAGGAAAGGGACAGCCACTGAAGCTTTCTTT. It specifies CASRKGTATEAFF.

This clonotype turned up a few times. CDR3 DNA sequence: TGTGCCAGCAGCCAGACAGGGGTCCACGAGCAGTACGTC. Translated: CASSQTGVHEQYV. This chain joins TRBV7-9 and TRBJ2-7; 8 nucleotides match TRBD1. The germline gives CDR1 SEHNR, CDR2 FQNEAQ (reference sequence). V lost 5 bases to trimming and J lost 5 bases; unmatched junction nucleotides: 5. The CDR3 covers 13 residues.

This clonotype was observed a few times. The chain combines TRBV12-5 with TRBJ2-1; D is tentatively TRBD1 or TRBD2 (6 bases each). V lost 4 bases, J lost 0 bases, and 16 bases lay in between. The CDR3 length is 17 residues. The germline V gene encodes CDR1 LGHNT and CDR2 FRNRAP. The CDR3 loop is CASGWSRGESSYNEQFF. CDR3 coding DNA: TGTGCTAGTGGTTGGAGTAGGGGGGAGAGCTCCTACAATGAGCAGTTCTTC.

The CDR3 sequence: CASSLIRDQETQYF. DNA of the CDR3: TGCGCCAGCAGCTTGATCCGGGACCAAGAGACCCAGTACTTC. V is TRBV5-1 and J is TRBJ2-5; D is unclear. Trimming left V 1 base short and J 0 bases short, with 7 bases between. Germline V gene sequence: CDR1 SGHRS, CDR2 YFSETQ. This CDR3 spans 14 amino acids.

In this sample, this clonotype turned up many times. CDR3 bases: TGTGCCAGCAGCTCCTTACCAGGTACCGAGCAGTACTTC. It encodes CASSSLPGTEQYF. V and J are TRBV7-9 and TRBJ2-7, with D uncertain. The ends were cut back, 4 bases at V and 6 bases at J, with 13 bases in the middle. CDR3 size: 13 residues. CDR1 and CDR2 (germline): SEHNR, FQNEAQ (reference sequence).

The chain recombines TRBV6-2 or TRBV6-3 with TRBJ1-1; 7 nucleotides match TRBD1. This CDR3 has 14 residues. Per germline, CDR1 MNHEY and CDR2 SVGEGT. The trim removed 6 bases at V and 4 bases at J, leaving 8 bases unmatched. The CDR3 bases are TGTGCCAGCAGCCCACCGACAGGGACCACTGAAGCTTTCTTT. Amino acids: CASSPPTGTTEAFF.

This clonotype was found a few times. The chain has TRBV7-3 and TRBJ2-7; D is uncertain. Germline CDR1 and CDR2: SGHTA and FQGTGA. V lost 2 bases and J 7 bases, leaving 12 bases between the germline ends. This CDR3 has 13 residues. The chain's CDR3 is CASSLGGMGEQYF. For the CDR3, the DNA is TGTGCCAGCAGCTTAGGTGGCATGGGGGAGCAGTACTTC.

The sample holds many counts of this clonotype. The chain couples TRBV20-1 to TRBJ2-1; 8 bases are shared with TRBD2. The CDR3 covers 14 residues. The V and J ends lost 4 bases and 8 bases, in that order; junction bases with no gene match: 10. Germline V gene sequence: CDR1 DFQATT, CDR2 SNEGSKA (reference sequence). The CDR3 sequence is CSANPGGPVDEQFF. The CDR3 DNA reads TGCAGTGCTAATCCGGGGGGGCCGGTCGATGAGCAGTTCTTC.

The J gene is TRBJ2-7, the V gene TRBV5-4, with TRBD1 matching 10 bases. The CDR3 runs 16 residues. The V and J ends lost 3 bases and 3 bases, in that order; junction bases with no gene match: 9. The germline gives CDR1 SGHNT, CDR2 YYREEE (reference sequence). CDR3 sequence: CASSWGSGQGVYEQYF. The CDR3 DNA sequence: TGTGCCAGCAGCTGGGGGTCAGGACAGGGGGTCTACGAGCAGTACTTC.

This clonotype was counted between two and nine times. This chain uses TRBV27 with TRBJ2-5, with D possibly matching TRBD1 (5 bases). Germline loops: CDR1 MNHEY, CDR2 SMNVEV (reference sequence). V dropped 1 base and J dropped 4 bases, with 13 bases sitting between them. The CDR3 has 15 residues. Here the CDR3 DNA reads TGTGCCAGCAGTTTATGGGGTAGGGGATCAGAGACCCAGTACTTC. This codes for CASSLWGRGSETQYF.